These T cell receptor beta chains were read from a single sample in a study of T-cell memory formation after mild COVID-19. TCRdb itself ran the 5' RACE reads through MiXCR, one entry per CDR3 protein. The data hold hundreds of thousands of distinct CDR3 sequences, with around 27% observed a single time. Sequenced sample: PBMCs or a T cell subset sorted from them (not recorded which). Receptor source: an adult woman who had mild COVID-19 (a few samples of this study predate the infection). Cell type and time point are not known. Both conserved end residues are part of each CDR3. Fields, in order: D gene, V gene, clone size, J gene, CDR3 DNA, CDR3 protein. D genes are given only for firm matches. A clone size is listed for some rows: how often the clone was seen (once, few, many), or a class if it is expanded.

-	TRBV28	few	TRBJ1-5	TGTGCCAGCAGTTTACGGTCTTTCAATCAGCCCCAGCATTTT	CASSLRSFNQPQHF
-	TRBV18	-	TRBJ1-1	TGTGCCAGCTCACCACGTTTAGGAGGGGCATCCACTGAAGCTTTCTTT	CASSPRLGGASTEAFF
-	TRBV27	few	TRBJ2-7	TGTGCCAGCAGTATGGGGGGATACGGCGAGCAGTACTTC	CASSMGGYGEQYF
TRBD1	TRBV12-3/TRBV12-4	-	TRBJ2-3	TGTGCCAGCCGACAGGGAAATACGCAGTATTTT	CASRQGNTQYF
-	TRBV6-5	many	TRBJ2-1	TGTGCCAGCAGTTACGCCGGGATTGACGTGTACGAGCAGTTCTTC	CASSYAGIDVYEQFF
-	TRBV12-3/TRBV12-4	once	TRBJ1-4	TGTGCCAGCAGTAACCCGGGACTCGCTAATGAAATACTGTTTTTT	CASSNPGLANEILFF
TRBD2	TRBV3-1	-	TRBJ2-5	TGTGCCAGCAGCCAAGATCCCCGGACTAGCGCGCGAGAGACCCAGTACTTC	CASSQDPRTSARETQYF
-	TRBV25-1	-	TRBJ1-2	TGTGCCAGCAGTGAATATTCAGGGCTTCGAGGCTACACCTTC	CASSEYSGLRGYTF
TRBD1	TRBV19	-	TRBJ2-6	TGTGCCAGTAGTCGAGGGACCGGGACAGGGACCTCTGGGGCCAACGTCCTGACTTTC	CASSRGTGTGTSGANVLTF
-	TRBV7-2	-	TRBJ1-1	TGTGCCAGCAGCTTAGCGCGACGGTGGGCTAACACTGAAGCTTTCTTT	CASSLARRWANTEAFF
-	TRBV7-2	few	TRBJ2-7	TGTGCCAGCAGCTTAGCGCGCGGGGTTCGGCAGAACTTC	CASSLARGVRQNF
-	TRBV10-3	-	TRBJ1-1	TGTGCCATCAGTGAGGGGGGGCGGGTTACTGAAGCTTTCTTT	CAISEGGRVTEAFF
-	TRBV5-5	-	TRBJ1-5	TGTGCCAGCAGCTTCTTTGGGGGGCAACAGCCCCAGCATTTT	CASSFFGGQQPQHF
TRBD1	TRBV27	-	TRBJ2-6	TGTGCCAGCAGTTTATCCCCTGGGACAGGGGGCCAGTCTGGGGCCAACGTCCTGACTTTC	CASSLSPGTGGQSGANVLTF
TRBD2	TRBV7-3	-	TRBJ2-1	TGTGCCAGCAGTGCTAGCGGGGCCGATTACAATGAGCAGTTCTTC	CASSASGADYNEQFF
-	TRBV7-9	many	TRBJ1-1	TGTGCCAGCAGCTTAGCAGGGATGGTGGCTGAAGCTTTCTTT	CASSLAGMVAEAFF
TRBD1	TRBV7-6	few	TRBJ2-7	TGTGCCAGCAGCTTAGCGCAGGGGGTTTTCTACGAGCAGTACTTC	CASSLAQGVFYEQYF
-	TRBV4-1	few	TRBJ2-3	TGCGCCAGCAGCCAAGTTGGAGCAGATACGCAGTATTTT	CASSQVGADTQYF
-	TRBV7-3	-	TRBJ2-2	TGTGCCAGCAGCTTACTCGGGGAAGCCGGCACCGGGGAGCTGTTTTTT	CASSLLGEAGTGELFF
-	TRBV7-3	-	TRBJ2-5	TGTGCCAGCAGCCTACCTTGCTTC	CASSLPCF
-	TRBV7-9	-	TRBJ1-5	TGTGCCAGCAGCTTAGCAAACCGGGGGAGCAATCAGCCCCAGCATTTT	CASSLANRGSNQPQHF
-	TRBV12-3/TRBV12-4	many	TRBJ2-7	TGTGCCAGCAGTTTAAAGCGGCCGAAGGACCCCTACGAGCAGTACTTC	CASSLKRPKDPYEQYF
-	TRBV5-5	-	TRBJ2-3	TGTGCCAGCAGCGAGATGACCGGGGGCCTCGGGGATACGCAGTATTTT	CASSEMTGGLGDTQYF
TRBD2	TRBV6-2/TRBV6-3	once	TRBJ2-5	TGTGCCAGCAGTTACAGGTGGGGGGGAGAGACCCAGTACTTC	CASSYRWGGETQYF
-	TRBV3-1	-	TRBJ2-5	TGTGCCAGCAGCCAACACTTGAAAGAGACCCAGTACTTC	CASSQHLKETQYF
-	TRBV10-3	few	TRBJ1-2	TGTGCCATCAGTGAGACACAGACCTATGGCTACACCTTC	CAISETQTYGYTF
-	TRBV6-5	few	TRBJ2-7	TGTGCCAGCAGGTCAAACCCCTCCTACGAGCAGTACTTC	CASRSNPSYEQYF
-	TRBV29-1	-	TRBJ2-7	TGCAGCGTTGACGGGGGTAGCGAGCAGTACTTC	CSVDGGSEQYF
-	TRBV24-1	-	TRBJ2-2	TGTGCCACCAGTGATCCCTGGACAGCCAGGACCGGGGAGCTGTTTTTT	CATSDPWTARTGELFF
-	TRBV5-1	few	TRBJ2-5	TGCGCCAGCAGCTCCACCGGGGCACAAGAGACCCAGTACTTC	CASSSTGAQETQYF
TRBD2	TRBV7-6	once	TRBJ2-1	TGTGCCAGCAGCTTAGCACTAGCGGCTGGGAATGAGCAGTTCTTC	CASSLALAAGNEQFF
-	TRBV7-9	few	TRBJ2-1	TGTGCCAGCAGCTTAGACGGGGGACTCTCCAATGAGCAGTTCTTC	CASSLDGGLSNEQFF
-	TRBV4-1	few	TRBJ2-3	TGCGCCAGCAGCCAAAGAGGTCTAAATACGCAGTATTTT	CASSQRGLNTQYF
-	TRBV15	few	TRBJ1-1	TGTGCCACCAGCAGAGATGAGGGGCATTACGGTCGAAAAGCTTTCTTT	CATSRDEGHYGRKAFF
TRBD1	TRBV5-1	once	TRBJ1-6	TGCGCCAGCAGCCTTGGGACAGGGCATAATTCACCCCTCCACTTT	CASSLGTGHNSPLHF
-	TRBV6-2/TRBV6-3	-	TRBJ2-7	TGTGCCAGCAAAAACGTTCCAGGGGACGAGCAGTACTTC	CASKNVPGDEQYF
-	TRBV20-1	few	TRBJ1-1	TGCAGTGCTAGAGAAACAGGGCCCAACACTGAAGCTTTCTTT	CSARETGPNTEAFF
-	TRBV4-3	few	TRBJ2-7	TGCGCCAGCAGCCGTGACCGAGCCCACGAGCAGTACTTC	CASSRDRAHEQYF
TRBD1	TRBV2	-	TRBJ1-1	TGTGCCAGCAGAGGGGACAGGGTGAACACTGAAGCTTTCTTT	CASRGDRVNTEAFF
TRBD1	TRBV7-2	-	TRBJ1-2	TGTGCCAGCTCTCCCGTGGGGACAGCCCATCCTAACTATGGCTACACCTTC	CASSPVGTAHPNYGYTF
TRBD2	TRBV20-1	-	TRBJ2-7	TGCAGTGCTAGAGATATGGGGGGAGGGCTCTACGAGCAGTACTTC	CSARDMGGGLYEQYF
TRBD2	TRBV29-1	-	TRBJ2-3	TGCAGCGCCACTAGCGGGAGAATAGGAAATACGCAGTATTTT	CSATSGRIGNTQYF
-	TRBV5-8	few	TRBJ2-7	TGTGCCAGCAGCCCTGCTGGGCGTTGGAACGAGCAGTACTTC	CASSPAGRWNEQYF
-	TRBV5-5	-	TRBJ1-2	TGTGCCAGCAGCTTGGGCGTAGAAAACTATGGCTACACCTTC	CASSLGVENYGYTF
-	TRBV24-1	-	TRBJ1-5	TGTGCCACCAGTTTTGGGACCGGCAATCAGCCCCAGCATTTT	CATSFGTGNQPQHF
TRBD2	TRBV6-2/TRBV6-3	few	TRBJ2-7	TGTGCCAGCATCCCCGCCGGGACTAGCGGGACTTTCTCCTACGAGCAGTACTTC	CASIPAGTSGTFSYEQYF
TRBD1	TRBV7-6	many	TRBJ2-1	TGTGCCAGCAGCTTATCACCAGGGGGCAATGAGCAGTTCTTC	CASSLSPGGNEQFF
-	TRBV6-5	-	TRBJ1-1	TGTGCCAGCAGTTACTCGGGGGGAGAGAACACTGAAGCTTTCTTT	CASSYSGGENTEAFF
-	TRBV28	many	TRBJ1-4	TGTGCCAGCAGTCCCAGACACCCAACTAATGAAAAACTGTTTTTT	CASSPRHPTNEKLFF
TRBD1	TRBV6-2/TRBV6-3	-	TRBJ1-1	TGTGCCAGCAGTACCCCGACAGGGAGGGTGAACACTGAAGCTTTCTTT	CASSTPTGRVNTEAFF
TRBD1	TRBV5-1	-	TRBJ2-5	TGCGCCAGCAGACACGGACAGGAGCCCCAAGAGACCCAGTACTTC	CASRHGQEPQETQYF